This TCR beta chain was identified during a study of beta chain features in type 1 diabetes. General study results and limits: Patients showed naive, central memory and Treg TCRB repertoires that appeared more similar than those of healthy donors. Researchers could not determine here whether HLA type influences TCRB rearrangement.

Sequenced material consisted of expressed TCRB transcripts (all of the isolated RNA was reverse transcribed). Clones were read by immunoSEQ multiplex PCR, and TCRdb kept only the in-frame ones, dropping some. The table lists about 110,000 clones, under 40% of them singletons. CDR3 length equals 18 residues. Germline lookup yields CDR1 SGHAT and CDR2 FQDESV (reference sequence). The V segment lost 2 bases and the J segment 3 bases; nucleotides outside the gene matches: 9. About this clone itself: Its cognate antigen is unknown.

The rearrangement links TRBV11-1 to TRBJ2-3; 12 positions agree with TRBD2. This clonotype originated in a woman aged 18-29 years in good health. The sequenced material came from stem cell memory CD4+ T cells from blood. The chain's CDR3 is CASSLIRPGLAGTDTQYF. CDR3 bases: TGTGCCAGCAGCTTAATTAGGCCGGGACTAGCGGGTACAGATACGCAGTATTTT.